This T cell receptor beta chain was recorded in a study of T cell responses to AZD1222 COVID-19 vaccine (dated by TCRdb to the early 2020s). Concerning the study at large: Because spike-specific TCR depth and breadth did not differ between the two schedules, AZD1222 recipients who got a second dose at roughly 4 weeks were pooled with those who got a second dose at roughly 12 weeks. TCR sequencing was performed for 230 to 250 trial participants, of whom 200 to 210 were given two doses of AZD1222 and approximately 26 were given two doses of MenACWY control vaccine. Trial participants were enrolled by age into 18-55, 56-69 and 70-plus year subgroups, with approximately 160, 26 and 62 TCR-sequenced participants respectively.

The CDR3 regions of human TCRbeta chains were analyzed by immunosequencing. In the source study's methods: Repertoire TCRs were checked for matches against a reference library of SARS-CoV-2-specific TCRs that had been generated using the MIRA antigen-specificity platform. Breadth was defined as the fraction of unique TCRs that were SARS-CoV-2-associated, and depth was defined as the fraction of total T cells that were SARS-CoV-2-associated. Using the MIRA data, each spike-specific TCR was mapped to the spike region that the TCR reacts to and placed in a CD4 or CD8 class. Log10-transformed breadth and depth values were compared by one-way ANOVA with Sidak's multiple comparisons tests. Drawn from immuneACCESS, this table holds only the in-frame rearrangements with V and J called that TCRdb kept. Clones are partly lost; checked studies trace under half to an unresolved V gene and leave the rest unexplained. V and J calls plus clone size are reproduced from that table; the DNA served to infer D and trimming. The sample table records some 130,000 clones; over 75% of these occur just once. The top ten hold approximately 20% of the sample.

Including the terminal cysteine and phenylalanine, the CDR3 comprises 11 residues. CDR3 DNA is the only sequence kept; it has 33 bases, read in frame from the first base. Compared with germline, V lacks 9 bases and J lacks 2 bases; bases without a gene match: 1. CDR1 and CDR2 are read off the germline V gene (reference sequence) as LNHDA and SQIVND. In the paper's terms, the time point label means: baseline before first vaccination. Samples from vaccinated people were obtained from the UK trials COV001 and COV002, which included a single-blind randomized controlled phase 2/3 trial of AZD1222 (ChAdOx1 nCoV-19) in healthy adults. Trial participant PBMC samples were collected at day 0 and day 28 after the second dose for TCRbeta chain sequencing. On this clone itself: This receptor's antigen is unknown. Per-base qualities were not stored, and no clone one base away is much larger.

Study-wide conclusions, independent of this receptor: Vaccine-associated CD4 TCRs spanned the whole spike protein, with dominant responses in regions 160-218 and 743-854. Participants were mostly white British and included more females than males, and it was suggested by the authors that clonal diversity may have been underestimated. After two AZD1222 doses, both the breadth and the depth of spike-specific TCRs were significantly higher than at day 0 and than in MenACWY recipients. Only five to seven AZD1222 recipients were SARS-CoV-2 seropositive at baseline, limiting conclusions about previously exposed vaccinees. The 56-69-year group was small, and its depth increase did not reach significance, likely because of low power. Because no samples from the day 14 peak response were available, repertoires could be characterized only after the peak T cell response. Nearly half of unique spike-specific TCRs reportedly recognized epitopes outside regions mutated in the B.1.351 and B.1.1.7 variants.

The chain employs TRBV19 and TRBJ2-7; 7 bases in the middle match TRBD1. The sequence came from an adult in good health. Sample: peripheral blood, taken on day 0 of AZD1222 vaccination. The CDR3 is CASGTAYEQYF. The DNA is as follows: TGTGCCAGCGGGACAGCCTACGAGCAGTACTTC.